This TCR beta chain was obtained from a study of OX40 agonist ivuxolimab in advanced cancers. On the study more broadly: Prior anti-PD-1, anti-PD-L1 or anti-CTLA-4 therapy was allowed; around 40% had some. Whole-study findings and limits: More expanded clones were seen, on average, in CD8+ T cells than in CD4+. Clonal expansion by week 6 occurred in CD4+ and CD8+ blood T cells (at 0.1 to 3.0 mg/kg).

Note on this clone: The antigen is undetermined.

Sequencing used immunoSEQ multiplex PCR; TCRdb keeps in-frame clones, though not all of them. The sample records 70,000 to 95,000 clones, 70% to 90% being singletons. The CDR3 is 16 residues long. Germline V lookup: CDR1 LNHDA, CDR2 SQIVND (reference sequence). V shed 2 bases and J shed 2 bases, with 15 bases lying between them. The J gene is TRBJ1-1, the V gene TRBV19; weak D call: TRBD1 (5 bases). The sequencing used CD4+ or CD8+ T cells sorted from blood, collected in a trial of the OX40 agonist ivuxolimab. The clonotype was recovered from an adult with an advanced solid tumor such as melanoma, head and neck, liver or kidney cancer. CDR3 protein: CASSIPVGGGNTEAFF. CDR3 bases: TGTGCCAGTAGTATACCGGTGGGTGGGGGAAACACTGAAGCTTTCTTT.